This entry lists 12 T cell receptor beta chains sequenced from one sample in a study of OX40 agonist ivuxolimab in advanced cancers. Some clones are missing from TCRdb's copy, which holds only in-frame ones; the method was immunoSEQ multiplex PCR. The sample consists of approximately 33,000 clones, 85% to 95% of them appearing once. The material was CD4+ or CD8+ T cells sorted from blood, obtained in a trial of the OX40 agonist ivuxolimab. The receptors shown here come from an adult with an advanced solid tumor such as melanoma, head and neck, liver or kidney cancer.

The rearrangement uses TRBV27 and TRBJ1-1, with 8 bases that match TRBD1. Germline assignment: CDR1 MNHEY and CDR2 SMNVEV (reference sequence). There are 18 residues in the CDR3. Trimming cost V 4 bases and J 3 bases; bases outside gene matches: 16. The CDR3 sequence is CASSSGQGAFSMDTEAFF. CDR3 in DNA: TGTGCCAGCAGTTCCGGGCAGGGGGCCTTTTCAATGGACACTGAAGCTTTCTTT.

The chain combines TRBV18 with TRBJ1-2; no reliable D call. This CDR3 spans 18 amino acids. Germline V gives CDR1 KGHSH, CDR2 LQKENI. The ends were cut back, 3 bases at V and 2 bases at J, with 22 bases in the middle. The CDR3 is CASSPQPGDGIDNYGYTF. The DNA for the CDR3 is TGTGCCAGCTCACCTCAACCGGGCGACGGAATCGACAACTATGGCTACACCTTC.

The V gene is TRBV19, the J gene TRBJ2-7, with D perhaps matching TRBD2 (5 bases). V lost 3 bases and J 0 bases, leaving 12 bases between the germline ends. Germline V lookup: CDR1 LNHDA, CDR2 SQIVND (reference sequence). The length of the CDR3 is 15 residues. The CDR3 loop reads CASSISTGSSYEQYF. The CDR3 DNA follows: TGTGCCAGTAGTATTTCGACGGGGAGCTCCTACGAGCAGTACTTC.

The chain has TRBV6-1 and TRBJ2-1; TRBD1 aligns across 12 bases. This CDR3 is 15 amino acids long. The germline gives CDR1 MNHNS, CDR2 SASEGT. The junction had 3 bases not matched to a gene; V was cut back by 3 bases and J by 6 bases. The CDR3 coding sequence is TGTGCCAGCAGTGATTGGGACAGGGGGCTCAATGAGCAGTTCTTC. Amino acids: CASSDWDRGLNEQFF.

This rearrangement joins TRBV29-1 to TRBJ2-2; D remains ambiguous. Trimming removed 4 bases from V and 7 bases from J, with 13 bases in between. CDR1 SQVTM and CDR2 ANQGSEA come from the germline V gene. The length of the CDR3 is 13 residues. The CDR3 spells CSVVTPLVGELFF. The CDR3 nucleotides read TGCAGCGTTGTCACTCCCCTGGTCGGGGAGCTGTTTTTT.

The V and J genes are TRBV5-1 and TRBJ2-3, with 9 bases lining up with TRBD2. Germline V gives CDR1 SGHRS, CDR2 YFSETQ. V shed 2 bases and J 1 base; nucleotides not matched to a gene: 17. The CDR3 consists of 20 residues. CDR3 sequence (DNA): TGCGCCAGCAGCTTTGCCCCCTCTGGTATGCGCGGGGGGGGCACAGATACGCAGTATTTT. It specifies CASSFAPSGMRGGGTDTQYF.

The chain joins TRBV10-1 to TRBJ1-5; no firm D call. Germline assignment: CDR1 WNHNN and CDR2 SYGVQD (reference sequence). V gave up 3 bases and J gave up 3 bases, with 12 bases separating them. The CDR3 contains 15 residues. The CDR3 nucleotides read TGCGCCAGCAGTGAAAGGACGGAGAACAATCAGCCCCAGCATTTT. It translates to CASSERTENNQPQHF.

The V call is TRBV19, the J call TRBJ2-1, with TRBD2 identical over 11 bases. After removal of 5 bases from V and 7 bases from J, the junction contained 13 bases not matched to a gene. CDR1 LNHDA and CDR2 SQIVND come from the germline V gene (reference sequence). The CDR3 length is 17 residues. CDR3 in DNA: TGTGCCAGTAGTTGGGATATAGCGGGAGGGCCAAGGAATGAGCAGTTCTTC. It specifies CASSWDIAGGPRNEQFF.

The chain uses TRBV7-9 and TRBJ1-5; D not resolved. The CDR3 loop spans 12 amino acids. Trimming took 1 base from V and 4 from J, leaving 2 bases between them. Germline CDR1 is SEHNR and CDR2 is FQNEAQ (reference sequence). The CDR3 nucleotides are TGTGCCAGCAGCTTAGAGAATCAGCCCCAGCATTTT. Translated: CASSLENQPQHF.

As concerns this clone: Compared with germline, one end of the junction differs, possibly owing to a read error. The J gene is TRBJ1-1, the V gene TRBV28, with D uncertain. The V gene's germline CDR1 is MDHEN and CDR2 SYDVKM. The CDR3 contains 14 residues. The CDR3 nucleotides read TGTGCCAGCAGTTTAAATTGGGGAGGCACTGAAGTTTTCTTT. It encodes CASSLNWGGTEVFF.

This clone occurred a few times. The V and J genes are TRBV2 and TRBJ2-1; 15 bases match TRBD2. Germline trimming cut 5 bases from V and 4 bases from J; bases unmatched to any gene: 6. The germline V gene encodes CDR1 SNHLY and CDR2 FYNNEI. The CDR3 spans 17 residues. CDR3 in amino acids: CASSRTSGGARYNEQFF. CDR3 DNA: TGTGCCAGCAGTAGGACTAGCGGGGGGGCGAGATACAATGAGCAGTTCTTC.

The chain joins TRBV4-1 to TRBJ2-7; possible D gene TRBD1, 5 bases. V lost 2 bases to trimming and J lost 0 bases, with 14 bases between them. Germline V gene lookup returns CDR1 MGHRA and CDR2 YSYEKL. The CDR3 sequence is 16 residues long. The CDR3 region has the DNA TGCGCCAGCAGCCAATCCCTAGGGGCTCTCTCCTACGAGCAGTACTTC. Protein sequence: CASSQSLGALSYEQYF.